These T cell receptor beta chains were read from a single sample in a study of identical twins. TCRdb processed the 5' RACE reads anew with MiXCR; each CDR3 protein has one entry. This sample has 650,000 to 750,000 distinct CDR3 sequences, with 21% found just once. These data also formed part of another study, on T cells expressing NK-cell markers.

The sequencing sample was made of PBMCs. These receptors were obtained from a woman aged 18-29 years in good health. Each CDR3 is given with its conserved first and last residue. The D gene is left open where the match is weak. A clone size is listed for some rows: how often the clone was seen (once, few, many), or a class if it is expanded.

J gene: TRBJ2-1
D gene: .
V gene: TRBV5-1
clone size: few
CDR3 protein: CASTHESAYNEQFF
CDR3 DNA: TGCGCCAGTACTCACGAATCAGCCTACAATGAGCAGTTCTTC

J gene: TRBJ2-1
D gene: TRBD2
V gene: TRBV19
clone size: .
CDR3 protein: CASSPGTSGRSGYNEQFF
CDR3 DNA: TGTGCCAGTAGTCCGGGGACTAGCGGGAGATCTGGATACAATGAGCAGTTCTTC

J gene: TRBJ1-5
D gene: .
V gene: TRBV10-1
clone size: few
CDR3 protein: CASSNEGGQPQHF
CDR3 DNA: TGCGCCAGCAGCAACGAGGGAGGCCAGCCCCAGCATTTT

J gene: TRBJ2-2
D gene: .
V gene: TRBV5-1
clone size: many
CDR3 protein: CASRGDTGELFF
CDR3 DNA: TGCGCCAGCCGTGGAGACACCGGGGAGCTGTTTTTT

J gene: TRBJ1-1
D gene: .
V gene: TRBV20-1
clone size: few
CDR3 protein: CSARTGQDTEAFF
CDR3 DNA: TGCAGTGCTAGAACTGGACAAGACACTGAAGCTTTCTTT

J gene: TRBJ2-7
D gene: .
V gene: TRBV29-1
clone size: .
CDR3 protein: CSVGLGDPYEQYF
CDR3 DNA: TGCAGCGTCGGGTTGGGGGACCCCTACGAGCAGTACTTC

J gene: TRBJ1-5
D gene: .
V gene: TRBV6-5
clone size: .
CDR3 protein: CASSWGPPEDQPQHF
CDR3 DNA: TGTGCCAGCAGTTGGGGTCCCCCCGAGGATCAGCCCCAGCATTTT

J gene: TRBJ2-5
D gene: TRBD2
V gene: TRBV10-3
clone size: .
CDR3 protein: CATGTSGRGGETQYF
CDR3 DNA: TGTGCCACCGGGACTAGCGGGAGGGGAGGGGAGACCCAGTACTTC

J gene: TRBJ1-1
D gene: .
V gene: TRBV20-1
clone size: .
CDR3 protein: CSARSRGVNTEAFF
CDR3 DNA: TGCAGTGCTAGGTCGAGAGGGGTAAACACTGAAGCTTTCTTT

J gene: TRBJ2-3
D gene: .
V gene: TRBV12-3/TRBV12-4
clone size: many
CDR3 protein: CASSFGSDTQYF
CDR3 DNA: TGTGCCAGCAGTTTTGGCTCCGATACGCAGTATTTT

J gene: TRBJ2-1
D gene: .
V gene: TRBV9
clone size: many
CDR3 protein: CASSVAGGQYNEQFF
CDR3 DNA: TGTGCCAGCAGCGTAGCGGGGGGCCAATACAATGAGCAGTTCTTC

J gene: TRBJ2-7
D gene: .
V gene: TRBV5-1
clone size: .
CDR3 protein: CASSLAGGGSFYEQYF
CDR3 DNA: TGCGCCAGCAGCCTGGCCGGGGGCGGGAGTTTCTACGAGCAGTACTTC

J gene: TRBJ2-5
D gene: TRBD1
V gene: TRBV10-3
clone size: few
CDR3 protein: CAISERDRGTETQYF
CDR3 DNA: TGTGCCATCAGTGAGAGGGACAGGGGGACTGAGACCCAGTACTTC

J gene: TRBJ2-3
D gene: .
V gene: TRBV5-1
clone size: .
CDR3 protein: CASSSQALTDTQYF
CDR3 DNA: TGCGCCAGCAGCTCACAGGCCCTCACAGATACGCAGTATTTT

J gene: TRBJ2-1
D gene: .
V gene: TRBV6-2/TRBV6-3
clone size: .
CDR3 protein: CASSYFYEQFF
CDR3 DNA: TGTGCCAGCAGTTATTTCTACGAGCAGTTCTTC

J gene: TRBJ2-3
D gene: TRBD1
V gene: TRBV12-3/TRBV12-4
clone size: few
CDR3 protein: CASRTGEEGTDTQYF
CDR3 DNA: TGTGCCAGCAGGACAGGGGAAGAGGGCACAGATACGCAGTATTTT

J gene: TRBJ2-3
D gene: .
V gene: TRBV5-1
clone size: many
CDR3 protein: CASSLIGDTQYF
CDR3 DNA: TGCGCCAGCAGCTTGATCGGGGATACGCAGTATTTT

J gene: TRBJ2-7
D gene: .
V gene: TRBV29-1
clone size: .
CDR3 protein: CSARTEYYEQYF
CDR3 DNA: TGCAGCGCACGGACAGAGTACTACGAGCAGTACTTC

J gene: TRBJ2-2
D gene: .
V gene: TRBV12-3/TRBV12-4
clone size: few
CDR3 protein: CASSPVGGNTGELFF
CDR3 DNA: TGTGCCAGCAGCCCGGTGGGGGGGAACACCGGGGAGCTGTTTTTT

J gene: TRBJ2-7
D gene: TRBD1
V gene: TRBV25-1
clone size: few
CDR3 protein: CASSESNRGGEQYF
CDR3 DNA: TGTGCCAGCAGTGAATCCAACAGGGGTGGCGAGCAGTACTTC

J gene: TRBJ1-1
D gene: .
V gene: TRBV12-3/TRBV12-4
clone size: few
CDR3 protein: CASTLDGVNTEAFF
CDR3 DNA: TGTGCCAGCACCTTGGACGGCGTGAACACTGAAGCTTTCTTT

J gene: TRBJ2-2
D gene: .
V gene: TRBV7-9
clone size: .
CDR3 protein: CASSSLFRRSRELFF
CDR3 DNA: TGTGCCAGCAGCTCTTTATTCCGGCGGAGTAGGGAGCTGTTTTTT

J gene: TRBJ2-7
D gene: .
V gene: TRBV7-9
clone size: .
CDR3 protein: CASSFRDGAYEQYF
CDR3 DNA: TGTGCCAGCAGTTTTCGGGACGGCGCCTACGAGCAGTACTTC

J gene: TRBJ2-3
D gene: .
V gene: TRBV27
clone size: few
CDR3 protein: CASGRRGRTDTQYF
CDR3 DNA: TGTGCCAGCGGAAGGAGGGGGCGTACAGATACGCAGTATTTT

J gene: TRBJ1-5
D gene: .
V gene: TRBV6-1
clone size: few
CDR3 protein: CASSAPQARANQPQHF
CDR3 DNA: TGTGCCAGCAGTGCTCCCCAGGCGCGGGCCAATCAGCCCCAGCATTTT

J gene: TRBJ2-7
D gene: TRBD2
V gene: TRBV29-1
clone size: .
CDR3 protein: CSAGLAGDSYEQYF
CDR3 DNA: TGCAGCGCGGGGCTAGCGGGTGATTCCTACGAGCAGTACTTC

J gene: TRBJ2-3
D gene: .
V gene: TRBV20-1
clone size: few
CDR3 protein: CSATSGRDTSTDTQYF
CDR3 DNA: TGCAGTGCTACGTCGGGGAGGGACACAAGCACAGATACGCAGTATTTT

J gene: TRBJ2-1
D gene: .
V gene: TRBV5-1
clone size: .
CDR3 protein: CASSLFQTNEQFF
CDR3 DNA: TGCGCCAGCAGCTTGTTTCAGACCAATGAGCAGTTCTTC

J gene: TRBJ2-5
D gene: TRBD2
V gene: TRBV15
clone size: .
CDR3 protein: CATSRALSGRGETQYF
CDR3 DNA: TGTGCCACCAGCAGAGCCCTTAGCGGGAGAGGAGAGACCCAGTACTTC

J gene: TRBJ1-4
D gene: .
V gene: TRBV20-1
clone size: few
CDR3 protein: CSASSAFHEKLFF
CDR3 DNA: TGCAGTGCTAGTTCGGCTTTTCATGAAAAACTGTTTTTT

J gene: TRBJ2-3
D gene: .
V gene: TRBV11-3
clone size: many
CDR3 protein: CASSLPSTDTQYF
CDR3 DNA: TGTGCCAGCAGCTTGCCTAGCACAGATACGCAGTATTTT

J gene: TRBJ2-6
D gene: .
V gene: TRBV5-1
clone size: few
CDR3 protein: CASTPTSGANVLTF
CDR3 DNA: TGCGCCAGTACACCCACCTCTGGGGCCAACGTCCTGACTTTC

J gene: TRBJ2-2
D gene: .
V gene: TRBV6-5
clone size: .
CDR3 protein: CASSYRPRGPRSGELFF
CDR3 DNA: TGTGCCAGCAGTTACCGCCCCCGAGGCCCGCGTTCCGGGGAGCTGTTTTTT

J gene: TRBJ2-1
D gene: .
V gene: TRBV6-5
clone size: few
CDR3 protein: CASSYSGNNEQFF
CDR3 DNA: TGTGCCAGCAGTTACTCGGGAAACAATGAGCAGTTCTTC

J gene: TRBJ1-2
D gene: .
V gene: TRBV5-6
clone size: .
CDR3 protein: CASTWGHVYGYTF
CDR3 DNA: TGTGCCAGCACGTGGGGGCATGTCTATGGCTACACCTTC

J gene: TRBJ2-1
D gene: .
V gene: TRBV7-9
clone size: .
CDR3 protein: CASSLVSAGTNEQFF
CDR3 DNA: TGTGCCAGCAGCTTAGTTTCGGCAGGGACGAATGAGCAGTTCTTC

J gene: TRBJ2-7
D gene: .
V gene: TRBV28
clone size: .
CDR3 protein: CASKFGAGEGSSYEQYF
CDR3 DNA: TGTGCCAGCAAATTCGGGGCGGGCGAGGGAAGCTCCTACGAGCAGTACTTC

J gene: TRBJ1-4
D gene: TRBD1
V gene: TRBV5-6
clone size: many
CDR3 protein: CASSLQGMEEKLFF
CDR3 DNA: TGTGCCAGCAGCCTACAGGGGATGGAGGAAAAACTGTTTTTT

J gene: TRBJ2-6
D gene: TRBD2
V gene: TRBV6-1
clone size: few
CDR3 protein: CASKKLLAGGAGANVLTF
CDR3 DNA: TGTGCCAGCAAGAAACTACTAGCGGGAGGCGCTGGGGCCAACGTCCTGACTTTC

J gene: TRBJ2-2
D gene: .
V gene: TRBV12-3/TRBV12-4
clone size: few
CDR3 protein: CASSLFPSTGELFF
CDR3 DNA: TGTGCCAGCAGTTTGTTTCCTAGCACCGGGGAGCTGTTTTTT

J gene: TRBJ1-1
D gene: .
V gene: TRBV29-1
clone size: few
CDR3 protein: CSVDWGRTEAFF
CDR3 DNA: TGCAGCGTGGATTGGGGACGCACTGAAGCTTTCTTT

J gene: TRBJ2-6
D gene: .
V gene: TRBV5-1
clone size: few
CDR3 protein: CASSFEGSGANVLTF
CDR3 DNA: TGCGCCAGCAGCTTCGAGGGTTCTGGGGCCAACGTCCTGACTTTC

J gene: TRBJ2-1
D gene: .
V gene: TRBV24-1
clone size: .
CDR3 protein: CATSAAGGSSYNEQFF
CDR3 DNA: TGTGCCACCAGTGCTGCCGGGGGTAGCTCCTACAATGAGCAGTTCTTC

J gene: TRBJ2-3
D gene: .
V gene: TRBV7-8
clone size: many
CDR3 protein: CASSVGLTSTDTQYF
CDR3 DNA: TGTGCCAGCAGCGTGGGCCTAACGAGCACAGATACGCAGTATTTT

J gene: TRBJ2-1
D gene: .
V gene: TRBV20-1
clone size: .
CDR3 protein: CSASWGTGSGEQFF
CDR3 DNA: TGCAGTGCTAGCTGGGGGACTGGTTCGGGTGAGCAGTTCTTC

J gene: TRBJ2-1
D gene: TRBD1
V gene: TRBV10-3
clone size: few
CDR3 protein: CAISERGPSGEQFF
CDR3 DNA: TGTGCCATCAGTGAAAGGGGGCCCTCCGGGGAGCAGTTCTTC

J gene: TRBJ1-1
D gene: .
V gene: TRBV5-6
clone size: few
CDR3 protein: CASSSDGAGDTEAFF
CDR3 DNA: TGTGCCAGCAGCTCAGACGGAGCCGGGGACACTGAAGCTTTCTTT

J gene: TRBJ2-2
D gene: .
V gene: TRBV11-2
clone size: once
CDR3 protein: CASSLDVVFQARTGELFF
CDR3 DNA: TGTGCCAGCAGCTTAGATGTAGTTTTCCAGGCTCGTACCGGGGAGCTGTTTTTT

J gene: TRBJ1-2
D gene: .
V gene: TRBV29-1
clone size: few
CDR3 protein: CSVGIFLGYTF
CDR3 DNA: TGCAGTGTAGGGATTTTCCTTGGCTACACCTTC

J gene: TRBJ2-7
D gene: TRBD2
V gene: TRBV19
clone size: .
CDR3 protein: CASSIVSGSSYEQYF
CDR3 DNA: TGTGCCAGTAGTATAGTAAGCGGGAGCTCCTACGAGCAGTACTTC

J gene: TRBJ2-5
D gene: TRBD1
V gene: TRBV20-1
clone size: .
CDR3 protein: CSAQTGQRETQYF
CDR3 DNA: TGCAGTGCTCAAACGGGACAGAGGGAGACCCAGTACTTC

J gene: TRBJ2-3
D gene: TRBD2
V gene: TRBV4-2
clone size: .
CDR3 protein: CASSRSLAGGEDTQYF
CDR3 DNA: TGTGCCAGCAGCCGCTCACTAGCGGGGGGGGAAGATACGCAGTATTTT

J gene: TRBJ2-7
D gene: TRBD2
V gene: TRBV12-3/TRBV12-4
clone size: few
CDR3 protein: CASTVAGAGYEQYF
CDR3 DNA: TGTGCCAGCACCGTAGCGGGAGCAGGCTACGAGCAGTACTTC

J gene: TRBJ1-2
D gene: .
V gene: TRBV29-1
clone size: many
CDR3 protein: CSVGEGGYGYTF
CDR3 DNA: TGCAGCGTTGGAGAGGGGGGCTATGGCTACACCTTC

J gene: TRBJ2-5
D gene: .
V gene: TRBV6-2/TRBV6-3
clone size: .
CDR3 protein: CATRGTSLETQYF
CDR3 DNA: TGTGCCACCCGCGGGACCTCCTTGGAGACCCAGTACTTC

J gene: TRBJ2-3
D gene: TRBD2
V gene: TRBV20-1
clone size: .
CDR3 protein: CSASLTSGVGTDTQYF
CDR3 DNA: TGCAGTGCTAGTCTGACTAGCGGGGTCGGCACAGATACGCAGTATTTT

J gene: TRBJ2-3
D gene: TRBD2
V gene: TRBV7-2
clone size: few
CDR3 protein: CASSFPARTSGKDTQYF
CDR3 DNA: TGTGCCAGCAGCTTCCCTGCTCGGACTAGCGGGAAAGATACGCAGTATTTT

J gene: TRBJ2-7
D gene: TRBD2
V gene: TRBV20-1
clone size: few
CDR3 protein: CSARVSSGASEQYF
CDR3 DNA: TGCAGTGCTAGAGTGTCCAGCGGGGCCTCCGAGCAGTACTTC